Given below is one T cell receptor beta chain in context. Its antigen is unidentified. The data derive from a study of CD8 T cells in Susac syndrome. Germline V CDR1 and CDR2: LGHDT, YNNKEL (reference sequence). V was trimmed by 3 bases and J by 0 bases, leaving 8 bases between them. The CDR3 sequence is 15 residues long. An input of about 0.5 to 1 ug of RNA was subjected to reverse transcription using random hexamers. MiXCR, run by TCRdb on the immunoSEQ multiplex PCR reads, gives a single entry per CDR3 protein. Counted here are around 70,000 distinct CDR3 sequences, approximately 93% occurring once; the ten biggest clones make up about 0.61%. Study conclusions and caveats: The study recognized that its TCR sequencing and HLA analysis covered a relatively small number of individuals.

Input material: CD8+ T cells from PBMCs. The chain employs TRBV3-1 and TRBJ1-4; D may be TRBD1 (6 bases). This TCR came from a human donor with multiple sclerosis. The CDR3 nucleotides read TGTGCCAGCAGCCAGGACAGTGCAACTAATGAAAAACTGTTTTTT. It encodes CASSQDSATNEKLFF.